The T cell receptor beta chain described here comes from a study of cytomegalovirus exposure and HLA in healthy donors. Study observations and caveats: In the analysis, some V segments, TRBV6-2 and TRBV6-3 included, were excluded as indistinguishable. The study carried out a later analysis of TCR beta sequences. It associated 15,000 to 20,000 of them with specific HLA alleles at a false discovery rate of 0.05.

To note about this clone: No antigen is known for it.

Amplification used 60 Vbeta primers and 13 Jbeta primers. Data came from immunoSEQ multiplex PCR; TCRdb stores just in-frame clones and leaves some out. Seen here are 75,000 to 80,000 clones, around 73% observed once, and the top ten hold about 9.5%. In germline, CDR1 is LNHDA, CDR2 SQIVND (reference sequence). Trimming took off 3 bases at V and 5 bases at J, with 10 bases between the two ends. This CDR3 is built from 13 residues. This clonotype originated in a woman in her forties in good health and CMV-seropositive. The genes are TRBV19 and TRBJ2-5, with D perhaps TRBD1 (6 bases). The sequencing sample was made of PBMCs. The CDR3 region is CASSIRGGETQYF. CDR3 in DNA: TGTGCCAGTAGTATTCGAGGGGGTGAGACCCAGTACTTC.